This T cell receptor beta chain is from a study of neoadjuvant nivolumab and ipilimumab in lung cancer. Study overall: Nivolumab 3 mg/kg was given days 1, 15 and 29, plus ipilimumab 1 mg/kg day 1 in combination.

This clone was counted only a few times. The antigen is unknown. This table comes from immunoSEQ multiplex PCR, and its TCRdb copy is limited to in-frame clones, with some not included. The sample records around 2,000 clones, more than 75% being singletons. Notes on the study in general: Only two of four nivolumab-treated tumors gained richness and clonality by surgery. Only a single major-pathologic-response sample was available for clonality analysis. Resected tumors had greater TCR richness and clonality than uninvolved lung.

The CDR3 is 16 amino acids. The germline V gene has CDR1 LNHNV and CDR2 YYDKDF (reference sequence). Between the trimmed V and J ends, which lost 3 bases and 0 bases, there was a span of 12 bases. This receptor was identified in an adult with non-small cell lung cancer. The specimen comprised adjacent normal lung tissue, sampled after neoadjuvant nivolumab, alone or with ipilimumab, at or shortly before surgery. V usage is TRBV15 and J usage is TRBJ1-5, with D unresolved. DNA of the CDR3: TGTGCCACCAGCAGCGAAATATTCTATAGCAATCAGCCCCAGCATTTT. It encodes CATSSEIFYSNQPQHF.